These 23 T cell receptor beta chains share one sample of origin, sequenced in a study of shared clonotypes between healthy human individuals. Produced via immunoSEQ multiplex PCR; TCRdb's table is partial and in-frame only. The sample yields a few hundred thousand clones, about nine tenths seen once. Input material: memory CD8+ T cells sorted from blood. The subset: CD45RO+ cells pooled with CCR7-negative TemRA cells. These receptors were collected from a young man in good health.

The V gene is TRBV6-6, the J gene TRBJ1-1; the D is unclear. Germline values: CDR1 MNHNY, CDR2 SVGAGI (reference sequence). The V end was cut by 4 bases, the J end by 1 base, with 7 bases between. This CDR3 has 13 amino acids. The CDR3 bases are TGTGCCAGCAGTTCGTGGGGGAACACTGAAGCTTTCTTT. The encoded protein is CASSSWGNTEAFF.

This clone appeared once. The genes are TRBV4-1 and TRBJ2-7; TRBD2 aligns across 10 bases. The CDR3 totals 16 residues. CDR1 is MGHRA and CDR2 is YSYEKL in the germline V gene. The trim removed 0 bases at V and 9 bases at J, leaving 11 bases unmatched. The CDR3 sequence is CASSQEIAGGGLGQYF. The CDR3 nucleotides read TGCGCCAGCAGCCAAGAAATAGCGGGAGGTGGGTTAGGGCAGTACTTC.

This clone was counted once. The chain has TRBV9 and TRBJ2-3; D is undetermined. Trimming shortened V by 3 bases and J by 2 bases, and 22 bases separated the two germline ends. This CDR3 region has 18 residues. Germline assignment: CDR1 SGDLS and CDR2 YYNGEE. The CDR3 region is CASSAQIGGAYVTDTQYF. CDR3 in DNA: TGTGCCAGCAGCGCTCAAATCGGCGGCGCCTACGTCACAGATACGCAGTATTTT.

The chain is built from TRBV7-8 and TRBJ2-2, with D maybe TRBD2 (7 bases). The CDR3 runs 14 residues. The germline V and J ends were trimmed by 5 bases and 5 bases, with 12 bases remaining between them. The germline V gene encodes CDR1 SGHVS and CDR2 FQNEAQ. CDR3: CASSPQGGTGELFF. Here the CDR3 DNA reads TGTGCCAGCAGCCCACAGGGAGGGACCGGGGAGCTGTTTTTT.

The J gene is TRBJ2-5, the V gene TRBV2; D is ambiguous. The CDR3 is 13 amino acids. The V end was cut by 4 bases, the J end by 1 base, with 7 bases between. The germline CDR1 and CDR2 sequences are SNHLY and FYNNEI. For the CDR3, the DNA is TGTGCCAGCAGTGTTACATCCCAAGAGACCCAGTACTTC. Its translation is CASSVTSQETQYF.

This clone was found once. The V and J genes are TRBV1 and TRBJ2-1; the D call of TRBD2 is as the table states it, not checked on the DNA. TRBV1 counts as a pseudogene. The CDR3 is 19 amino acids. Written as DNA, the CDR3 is TGCACCAGCAGCCACCCGAAGGAGAGCGGGAGGATCTCCTACAATGAGCAGTTCTTC. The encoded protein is CTSSHPKESGRISYNEQFF.

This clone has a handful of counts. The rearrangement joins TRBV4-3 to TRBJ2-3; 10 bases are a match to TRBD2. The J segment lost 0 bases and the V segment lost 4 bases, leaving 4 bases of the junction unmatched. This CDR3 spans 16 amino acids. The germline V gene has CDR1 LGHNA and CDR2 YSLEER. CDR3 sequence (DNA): TGCGCCAGCAGCCCCGGACTAGCGGAGAGCACAGATACGCAGTATTTT. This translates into CASSPGLAESTDTQYF.

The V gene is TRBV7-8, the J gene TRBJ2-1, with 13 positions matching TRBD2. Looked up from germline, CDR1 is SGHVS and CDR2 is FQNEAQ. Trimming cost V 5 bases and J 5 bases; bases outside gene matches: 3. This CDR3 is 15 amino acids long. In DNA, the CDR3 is TGTGCCAGCAGCCCCGGGACTAGCGGGGACAATGAGCAGTTCTTC. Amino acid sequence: CASSPGTSGDNEQFF. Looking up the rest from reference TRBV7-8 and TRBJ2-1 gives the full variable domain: GAGVSQSPRYKVAKRGQDVALRCDPISGHVSLFWYQQALGQGPEFLTYFQNEAQLDKSGLPSDRFFAERPEGSVSTLKIQRTQQEDSAVYLCASSPGTSGDNEQFFGPGTRLTVL.

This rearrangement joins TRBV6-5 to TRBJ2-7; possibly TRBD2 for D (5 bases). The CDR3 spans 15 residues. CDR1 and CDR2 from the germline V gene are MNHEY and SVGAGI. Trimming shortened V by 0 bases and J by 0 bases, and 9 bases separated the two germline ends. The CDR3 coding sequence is TGTGCCAGCAGTTACTCAGAGGGTCACTCCTACGAGCAGTACTTC. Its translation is CASSYSEGHSYEQYF.

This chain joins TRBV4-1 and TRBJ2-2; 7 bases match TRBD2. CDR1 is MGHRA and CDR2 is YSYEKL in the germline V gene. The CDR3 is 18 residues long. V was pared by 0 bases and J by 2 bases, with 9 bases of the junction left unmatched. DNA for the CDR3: TGCGCCAGCAGCCAAGAGGGTCCTAGACTAGCCAACACCGGGGAGCTGTTTTTT. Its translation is CASSQEGPRLANTGELFF.

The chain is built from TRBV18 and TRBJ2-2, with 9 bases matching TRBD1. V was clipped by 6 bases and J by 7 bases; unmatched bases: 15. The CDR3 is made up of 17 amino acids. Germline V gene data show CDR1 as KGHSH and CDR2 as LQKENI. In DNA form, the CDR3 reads TGTGCCAGCTCCCGAACACTAGGACAGGGGCTCGGCGGGGAGCTGTTTTTT. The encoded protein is CASSRTLGQGLGGELFF.

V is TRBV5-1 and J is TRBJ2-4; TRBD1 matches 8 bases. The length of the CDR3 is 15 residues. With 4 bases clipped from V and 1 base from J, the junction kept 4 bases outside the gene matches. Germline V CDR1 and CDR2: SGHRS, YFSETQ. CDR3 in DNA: TGCGCCAGCAGCCCATGGGACAGGGCCAAAAACATTCAGTACTTC. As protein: CASSPWDRAKNIQYF.

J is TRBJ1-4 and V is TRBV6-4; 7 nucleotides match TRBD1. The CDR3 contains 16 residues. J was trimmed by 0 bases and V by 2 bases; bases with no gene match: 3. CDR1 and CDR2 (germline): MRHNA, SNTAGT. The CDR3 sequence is CASSDQGGTTNEKLFF. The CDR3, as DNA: TGTGCCAGCAGTGACCAGGGGGGTACAACTAATGAAAAACTGTTTTTT.

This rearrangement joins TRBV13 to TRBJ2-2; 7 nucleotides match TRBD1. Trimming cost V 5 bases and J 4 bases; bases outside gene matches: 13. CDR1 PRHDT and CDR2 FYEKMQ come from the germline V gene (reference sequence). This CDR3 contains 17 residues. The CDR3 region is CASSDVATGTVTGELFF. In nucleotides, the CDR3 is TGTGCCAGCAGCGATGTAGCGACAGGGACGGTCACCGGGGAGCTGTTTTTT.

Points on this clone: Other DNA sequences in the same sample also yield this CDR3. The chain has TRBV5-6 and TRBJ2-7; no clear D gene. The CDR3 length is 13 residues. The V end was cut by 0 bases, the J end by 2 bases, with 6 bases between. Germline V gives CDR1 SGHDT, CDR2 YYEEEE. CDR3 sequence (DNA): TGTGCCAGCAGCTTGGGGACGACCTACGAGCAGTACTTC. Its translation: CASSLGTTYEQYF.

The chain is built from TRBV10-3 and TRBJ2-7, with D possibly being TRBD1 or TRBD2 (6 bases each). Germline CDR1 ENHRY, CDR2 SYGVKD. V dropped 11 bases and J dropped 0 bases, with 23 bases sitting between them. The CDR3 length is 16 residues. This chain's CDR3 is CASTAGHPSSSYEQYF. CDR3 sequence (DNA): TGTGCCTCAACCGCGGGACACCCATCGAGCTCCTACGAGCAGTACTTC.

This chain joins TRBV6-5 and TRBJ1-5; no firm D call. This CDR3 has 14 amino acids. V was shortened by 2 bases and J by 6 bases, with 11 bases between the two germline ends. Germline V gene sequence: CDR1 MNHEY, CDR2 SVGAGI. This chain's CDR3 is CASSYDTLGQPQHF. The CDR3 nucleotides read TGTGCCAGCAGTTACGACACCCTAGGTCAGCCCCAGCATTTT.

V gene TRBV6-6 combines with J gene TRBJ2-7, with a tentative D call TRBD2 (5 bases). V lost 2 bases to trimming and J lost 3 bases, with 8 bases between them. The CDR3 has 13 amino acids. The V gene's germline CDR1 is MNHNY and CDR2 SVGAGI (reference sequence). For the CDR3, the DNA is TGTGCCAGCAGTTACCCTAGCAACTACGAGCAGTACTTC. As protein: CASSYPSNYEQYF.

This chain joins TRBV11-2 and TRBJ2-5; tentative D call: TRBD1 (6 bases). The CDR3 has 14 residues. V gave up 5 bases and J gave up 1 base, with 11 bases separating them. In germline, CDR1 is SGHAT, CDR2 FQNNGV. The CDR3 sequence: CASSPQGFQETQYF. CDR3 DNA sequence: TGTGCCAGCAGCCCACAGGGATTCCAAGAGACCCAGTACTTC.

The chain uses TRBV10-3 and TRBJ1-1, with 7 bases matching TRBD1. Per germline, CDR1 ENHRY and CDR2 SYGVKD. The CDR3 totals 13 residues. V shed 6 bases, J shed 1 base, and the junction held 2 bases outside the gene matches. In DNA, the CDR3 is TGTGCCATCAGCAGGACAGGGAACACTGAAGCTTTCTTT. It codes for CAISRTGNTEAFF.

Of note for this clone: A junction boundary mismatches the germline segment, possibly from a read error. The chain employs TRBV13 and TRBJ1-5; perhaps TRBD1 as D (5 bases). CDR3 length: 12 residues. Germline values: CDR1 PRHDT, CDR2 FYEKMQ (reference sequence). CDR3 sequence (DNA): TGTGCCAGCAGTCAGAATGGGCAGGGCCTGGGATTT. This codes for CASSQNGQGLGF.

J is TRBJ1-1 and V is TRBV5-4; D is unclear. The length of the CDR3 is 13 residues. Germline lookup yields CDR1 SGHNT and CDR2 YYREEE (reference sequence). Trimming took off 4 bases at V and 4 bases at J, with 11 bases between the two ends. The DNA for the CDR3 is TGTGCCAGCAGCCCAGAATCGGTCACTGAAGCTTTCTTT. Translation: CASSPESVTEAFF.

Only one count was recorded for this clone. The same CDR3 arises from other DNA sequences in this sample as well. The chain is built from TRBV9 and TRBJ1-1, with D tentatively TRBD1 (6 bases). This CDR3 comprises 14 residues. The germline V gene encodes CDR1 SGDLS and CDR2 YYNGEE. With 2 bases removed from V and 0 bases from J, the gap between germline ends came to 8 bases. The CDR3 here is CASSVGQMNTEAFF. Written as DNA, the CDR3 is TGTGCCAGCAGCGTCGGACAGATGAACACTGAAGCTTTCTTT.